This TCR beta chain came from a study of T cell repertoires in cytomegalovirus infection (dated by TCRdb to the late 2010s). The study in broad terms: Peptide stimulations targeted recently identified HLA-C-restricted CMV epitopes, whose presentation resists viral immunomodulation, together with well-studied HLA-B-restricted epitopes. Donor HLA type was relevant to the analysis, as public TCR beta signatures indicated carriage of CMV infection together with the matching HLA type.

TCRdb records Illumina HiSeq 1500 as the sequencer. The public sequencing data were trimmed at Q25 with fastp and processed into clonotypes with MiXCR by TCRdb, which kept only in-frame beta chains. Each CDR3 protein gets just one entry, which takes the most common genes and DNA from the rows behind it. For this sample there are about 83,000 distinct CDR3 sequences; 20% to 30% appear just once. Roughly 50% of the sample is held by the ten biggest clonotypes. The germline V gene encodes CDR1 SGHAT and CDR2 FQNNGV. Its CDR3 holds 12 amino acids, cysteine through phenylalanine. Only CDR3 DNA is held: 36 bases, read in frame from base 1. V is shortened by 3 bases, J by 5 bases, and the region joining them spans 8 bases. Overall study outcomes, separate from this receptor: In both this cohort and an independent roughly 330-donor cohort, the cumulative frequency of public TCR beta family members distinguished carriers of CMV infection plus the relevant HLA type. The ex vivo response was dominated by HLA-C-restricted CMV-specific TCR beta clonotypes, and the single most frequent clonotype in two of eight donors was supplied by these HLA-C-restricted clonotypes.

This clonotype was seen just once. The specificity of this receptor is unknown. Base qualities were left out, and no much larger clone turns up one base away. One read yields weak evidence. The sample's treatment or condition label, in plain terms: in vitro stimulation with specific CMV peptide epitopes to enrich CMV-specific T cells. This specimen consisted of CD8+ T cells from cultured PBMCs, obtained from culture after CMV antigen stimulation. This receptor was taken from a human donor in good health (CMV status not recorded). Some clones in this sample may be carry-over from other donors' samples. The chain couples TRBV11-2 to TRBJ2-7; the D gene cannot be named for sure. The bases are TGTGCCAGCAGCTTGGGCAGTCACGAGCAGTACTTC. This encodes CASSLGSHEQYF.